The rows below give T cell receptor beta chains drawn from one sample of a study of cytomegalovirus exposure and HLA in healthy donors. Profiling relied on immunoSEQ multiplex PCR, and the TCRdb table lists in-frame clones only, not all of them. The sample lists some 130,000 clones, 75% to 90% occurring once. Sequences were obtained from PBMCs. These receptors originate from a woman aged 25-40 years in good health and CMV-seropositive. Each CDR3 is given without its conserved first and last residue. A D gene is named only where the DNA matches it firmly.

v_call d_call cdr3_aa
TRBV9 - ASSDWPGNEQY
TRBV5-6 TRBD1 ASSFGRGLYGYT
TRBV27 - ASSSQVYEKLF
TRBV19 - ASSIGRGVSEAF
TRBV28 - ASSSWGKGGETQY
TRBV6-1 - ASRGDTYNSPLH
TRBV5-5 - ASSAGLAFSYTQY
TRBV27 - ASSLGQGYGYT
TRBV2 - ASSGAGKNQPQH
TRBV5-8 TRBD2 ASSLGMTGGPQETQY
TRBV7-9 - SSSPPGGYQPQH
TRBV6-1 TRBD1 ASRDRGYEQY
TRBV6-1 - ASSELTTLAKNIQY
TRBV5-6 - ASSLRGSGNTIY
TRBV11-1 - ASSLEEKNIQY
TRBV11-2 TRBD2 ASSRGAGGPREQY
TRBV30 TRBD1 AWRGRDRAAIYNSPLH
TRBV11-2 TRBD2 ASSPPGLAGGGSEQF
TRBV27 - ASSFTQNTGELF
TRBV27 - ASSLLVGGELF
TRBV2 - ASSEKRDQPQH
TRBV27 - ASSLWGEGPSYQPQH
TRBV30 - AWSTHRAGANVLT
TRBV27 - ASSFRTNTEAF
TRBV13 TRBD2 ASRETSGSNEQF
TRBV19 - ASRTEGYSNQPQH
TRBV2 TRBD1 ASSLQGAQETQY
TRBV7-2 - ASSLTGAGELF
TRBV5-1 TRBD2 ASSGRVIAGGRQF
TRBV11-2 - ASSLMMGAFEAF
TRBV13 - ASSPTSYNEQF
TRBV5-1 TRBD2 ASSLQAGEQY
TRBV19 - ASSIGSLAGLTGELF
TRBV2 TRBD1 ASAPGTGIDEQF
TRBV2 - ASSDYPGRMGVP
TRBV5-4 - ASSLRSVNTGELF
TRBV30 - AWSVLWGGYEQY
TRBV6-1 - ASSDGGETQY
TRBV13 - ASSLGQGLGEQY
TRBV20-1 - SARLRETQY
TRBV6-1 TRBD1 ASSGDRNQPQH
TRBV5-1 TRBD2 ASSLATTGGGTDTQY
TRBV18 - ASSPPQGGETQY
TRBV6-5 TRBD1 ASSSGQVGWPQH
TRBV5-6 - ASSPFGDTQY
TRBV5-1 TRBD1 ASSSDREIGELF
TRBV15 - ATSRAEVNTEAF
TRBV29-1 - SDITRGTQY
TRBV2 TRBD1 ASTTDRGLAYEQY